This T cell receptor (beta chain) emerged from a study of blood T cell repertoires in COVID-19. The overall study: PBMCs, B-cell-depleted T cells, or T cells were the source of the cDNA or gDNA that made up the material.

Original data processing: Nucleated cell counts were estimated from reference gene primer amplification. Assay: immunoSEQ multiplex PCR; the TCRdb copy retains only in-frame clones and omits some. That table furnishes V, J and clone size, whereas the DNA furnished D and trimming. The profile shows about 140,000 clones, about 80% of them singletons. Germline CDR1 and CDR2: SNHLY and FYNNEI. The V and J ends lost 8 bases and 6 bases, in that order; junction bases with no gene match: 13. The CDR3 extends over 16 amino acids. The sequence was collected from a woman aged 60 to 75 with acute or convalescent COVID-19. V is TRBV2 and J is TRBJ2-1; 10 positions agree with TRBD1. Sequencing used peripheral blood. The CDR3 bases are TGTGCCAGCTTACGAAATCGGGACAGGGGTGCCAATGAGCAGTTCTTC. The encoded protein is CASLRNRDRGANEQFF.